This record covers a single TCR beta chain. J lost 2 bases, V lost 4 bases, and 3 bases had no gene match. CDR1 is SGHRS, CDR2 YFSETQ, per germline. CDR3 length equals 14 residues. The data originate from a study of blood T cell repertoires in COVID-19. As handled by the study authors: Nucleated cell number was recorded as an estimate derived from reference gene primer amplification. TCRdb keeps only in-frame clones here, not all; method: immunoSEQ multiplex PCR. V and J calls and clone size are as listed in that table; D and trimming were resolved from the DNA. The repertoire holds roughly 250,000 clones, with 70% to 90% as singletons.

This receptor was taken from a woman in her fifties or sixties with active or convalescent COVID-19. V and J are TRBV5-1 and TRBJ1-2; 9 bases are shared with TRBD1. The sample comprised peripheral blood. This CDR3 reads CASSRQGGNYGYTF. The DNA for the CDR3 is TGCGCCAGCAGCCGACAGGGGGGCAACTATGGCTACACCTTC.